This T cell receptor beta chain was recovered during a study of cytomegalovirus exposure and HLA in healthy donors. Germline CDR1 MNHNY, CDR2 SVGAGI (reference sequence). CDR3 length equals 14 residues. V trimming: 2 bases; J trimming: 6 bases; junction bases outside the gene matches: 0. Use of 60 Vbeta and 13 Jbeta primers characterized the PCR. Generated by immunoSEQ multiplex PCR, the TCRdb table keeps only in-frame clones and is missing some. The sample has 200,000 or so clones; approximately 82% are singletons. Material for sequencing was PBMCs. The TCR comes from a man in his late teens or twenties in good health and CMV-seronegative. V usage is TRBV6-6 and J usage is TRBJ2-7; 14 nucleotides align to TRBD2. The CDR3 reads CASSYGLAGGEQYF. CDR3 coding DNA: TGTGCCAGCAGTTACGGACTAGCGGGAGGCGAGCAGTACTTC.